The next 2 T cell receptor beta chains were all read from a single sample in a study of shared clonotypes between healthy human individuals. This table comes from immunoSEQ multiplex PCR, and its TCRdb copy is limited to in-frame clones, with some not included. Seen here are approximately 1.5 million clones, approximately 98.5% observed once, and the top ten hold about 0.35%. Source material: naive CD4+ T cells sorted from blood. Subset in this sample: CD45RA+ positively selected. Receptor source: a young man in good health.

This rearrangement joins TRBV19 to TRBJ2-7; 8 bases agree with TRBD1. The CDR3 contains 15 residues. The germline V gene has CDR1 LNHDA and CDR2 SQIVND (reference sequence). Losses at the gene ends were 6 bases for V and 1 base for J; bases not matched to a gene: 8. The CDR3 region is CASSPPGQGSYEQYF. For the CDR3, the DNA is TGTGCCAGTAGCCCCCCCGGACAGGGATCCTACGAGCAGTACTTC.

This clone was picked up one time. The chain employs TRBV6-6 and TRBJ1-1, with D maybe TRBD1 (6 bases). CDR1 MNHNY and CDR2 SVGAGI come from the germline V gene (reference sequence). The germline V and J ends were trimmed by 4 bases and 5 bases, with 11 bases remaining between them. This CDR3 contains 13 residues. CDR3 loop: CASSSSGVTEAFF. The CDR3 DNA is TGTGCCAGCAGTTCGTCAGGGGTGACTGAAGCTTTCTTT.